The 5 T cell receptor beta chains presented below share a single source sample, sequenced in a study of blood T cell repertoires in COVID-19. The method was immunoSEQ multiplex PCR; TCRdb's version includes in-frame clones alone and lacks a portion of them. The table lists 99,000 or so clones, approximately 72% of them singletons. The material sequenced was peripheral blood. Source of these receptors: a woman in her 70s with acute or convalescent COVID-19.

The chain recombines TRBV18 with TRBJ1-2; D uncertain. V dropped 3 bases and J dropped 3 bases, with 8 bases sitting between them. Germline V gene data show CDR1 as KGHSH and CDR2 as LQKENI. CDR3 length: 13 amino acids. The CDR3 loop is CASSPAADYGYTF. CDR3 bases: TGTGCCAGCTCACCCGCGGCAGACTATGGCTACACCTTC.

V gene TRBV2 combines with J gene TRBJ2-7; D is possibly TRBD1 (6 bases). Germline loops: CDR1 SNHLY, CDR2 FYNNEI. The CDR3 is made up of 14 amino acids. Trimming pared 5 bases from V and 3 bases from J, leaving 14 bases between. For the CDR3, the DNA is TGTGCCAGCAGTCGACAGGTTGTCGTCTACGAGCAGTACTTC. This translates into CASSRQVVVYEQYF.

The CDR3 sequence is CAWSPGLRYEQYF. The CDR3 coding sequence is TGTGCCTGGAGTCCGGGACTCCGTTACGAGCAGTACTTC. The chain recombines TRBV30 with TRBJ2-7, with a possible D match to TRBD2 (6 bases). The V gene's germline CDR1 is GTSNPN and CDR2 SVGIG (reference sequence). The CDR3 has 13 amino acids. V was cut by 2 bases and J by 4 bases, with 12 bases left in between.

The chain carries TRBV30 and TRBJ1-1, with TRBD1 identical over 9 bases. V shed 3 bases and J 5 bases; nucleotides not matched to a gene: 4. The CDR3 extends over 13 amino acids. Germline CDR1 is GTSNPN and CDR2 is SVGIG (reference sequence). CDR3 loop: CAWRGTGWTEAFF. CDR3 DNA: TGTGCCTGGAGGGGGACAGGGTGGACTGAAGCTTTCTTT.

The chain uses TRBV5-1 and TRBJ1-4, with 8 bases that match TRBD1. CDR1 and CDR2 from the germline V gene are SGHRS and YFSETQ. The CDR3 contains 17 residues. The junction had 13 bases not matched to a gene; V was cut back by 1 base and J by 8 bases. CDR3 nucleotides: TGCGCCAGCAGCTTGCAAGGACAGGGTCGTTCGGGGGAAAAACTGTTTTTT. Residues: CASSLQGQGRSGEKLFF.